The entry below gives a single TCR beta chain sequence along with its context. The antigen it binds to is not known. It has no much larger one-base neighbor in the sample; base qualities were not kept. The cohort was made up of 650 to 700 healthy bone marrow donors. At the time of sampling, every cohort member was nominally healthy, though immune exposures that went unrecorded were likely present. The donor tested CMV seropositive, placing the donor among the roughly 300 seropositive members of the cohort. A peripheral blood sample was provided by each donor, and peripheral blood mononuclear cells were used for TCR beta sequencing. The Qiagen DNeasy Blood Extraction Kit was used to extract genomic DNA from the blood cell samples. The library was prepared using the immunoSEQ multiplex PCR assay. The multiplex PCR relied on a mix of 60 forward primers for TCR Vbeta segments and 13 reverse primers for TCR Jbeta segments. Amplification of the CDR3 region of rearranged TCR beta genes was performed with a multiplex PCR assay on genomic DNA. The amplified TCR beta libraries were sequenced on the Illumina HiSeq System as 87-base-pair reads. Per the source publication's procedure: A later analysis tallied 80 million to 95 million unique TCR beta chains across the 640 or so repertoires, and roughly 11 million of those chains were shared by two or more donors. Raw reads were error-corrected and collapsed into unique sequences with a nearest-neighbor algorithm that merged closely related sequences to remove PCR and sequencing errors. CDR3 sequences were aligned to IMGT reference sequences to assign V, D and J gene segments. For a sequence to be retained, a match of at least six nucleotides to both a V gene segment and a J gene segment was required. Rearrangements were classified as productive when the CDR3 lacked stop codons and remained in frame with V and J, and all other rearrangements were classified as non-productive. CDR3 was defined by IMGT convention, running from the second conserved V-encoded cysteine to the conserved J-encoded phenylalanine. The earlier analysis of some 540 of the donors excluded any sequence lacking an unambiguous match to a single V gene segment. In an earlier analysis of about 590 of the donors, a V segment was called functional when productive rearrangements were above 56.7%, and segregating when the standard deviation between donors exceeded 5%. To diagnose cytomegalovirus status from the catalog of TCR beta chain sequences, a statistical classification framework was built. V and J gene assignment, in a later analysis, came from comparing TCR nucleotide sequences with IMGT/GENE-DB human TR gene sequences. Using the TCRdist pipeline, a later analysis assigned CDR3 sequences along with most-parsimonious VDJ recombination scenarios. In a later analysis, every TCR beta chain was defined by the combination of its CDR3 amino acid sequence and its V-gene family, and reads without a unique V-gene family were dropped. To address suspected cross-contamination and a sequencing artifact, a later analysis removed 450 to 700 highly shared, low-generation-probability nucleotide sequences. A later analysis calculated a clonal expansion index for each public chain from normalized within-repertoire ranks of inferred template counts. A later analysis computed generation probabilities with a VDJ recombination model fitted to out-of-frame rearrangements, and checked the results against IGoR. A later analysis scored TCR-TCR, TCR-HLA and TCR-CMV co-occurrence with hypergeometric tests, applying a repertoire-size bias correction to TCR pairs. To estimate false discovery rates, a later analysis permuted the HLA or CMV assignments 20 times. A later analysis grouped co-occurring TCRs with DBSCAN, adding TCRdist sequence similarity when clustering within HLA-allele-positive subsets. Co-occurrence clustering excluded repertoires with fewer than 30,000 or more than 120,000 public chains, plus five with anomalous nucleotide sharing. Imported from immuneACCESS, the table was reduced by TCRdb to in-frame sequences with V and J called. These copies leave out some clones; in studies compared against another copy, an unresolved V gene accounts for under half, and the cause of the remainder is not known. V and J calls and clone size are given by that table; D and trimming were obtained from the DNA. The sample records under 120,000 clones, 60% to 85% of which are singletons. Roughly 5.6% of the sample rests with the top ten.

Trimming accounts for 1 base at V and 6 bases at J, while the number of junction bases matched to no gene is 7. In the germline V gene, CDR1 corresponds to SGHNT and CDR2 to YENEEA. The CDR3 runs 15 amino acids, cysteine and phenylalanine included. Only CDR3 DNA remains: 45 bases, in frame from the first base. The data are from a study of cytomegalovirus exposure and HLA in healthy donors (dated by TCRdb to about 2017). Study-wide context: An earlier analysis of 550 to 700 of the donors reported approximately 300 Gb of sequence data and around 110 million unique TCR beta sequences from around 200 million T cells. The aim of the study was to test whether cataloging public T cell receptors could identify signatures of past pathogen exposure. Every repertoire in the discovery cohort had been generated on one and the same sequencing platform. The study combined high-throughput TCR immunosequencing, statistical association of individual TCRs with disease status, and machine learning to predict cytomegalovirus infection status. Of the 300 to 500 genotyped donors, roughly 80% were placed in the genetic ancestry cluster associated with self-reported Caucasian donors. A later genetic analysis took genome-wide SNP genotypes for about three fifths of the roughly 700 donors and used that subset as a discovery cohort. Rather than using new phenotypic data, the later analysis identified candidate immune exposures from TCR beta sequences and from how often those sequences occurred across donors. Class I and class II HLA loci were covered by the typing at four-digit resolution. Along with the approximately 700-subject first cohort, a separate validation cohort of some 130 different subjects was used. Because of strong linkage in the cohort, roughly 5 DR-DQ haplotypes were treated as single units for association and clustering. An early release covering just under 650 HLA-typed donors comprised about 320 gigabases of sequencing data and 65 million to 100 million unique TCR sequences. In an earlier analysis of roughly 600 of the donors, high-throughput TCR beta sequencing was used to judge whether each TCR beta V gene segment behaved as functional or pseudogenic. Donor age, sex, ethnicity and CMV serostatus were collected together with the repertoire data. A later analysis re-analyzed previously published TCR beta repertoires from roughly 600 donors and added high-resolution HLA genotyping to study TCR occurrence patterns. Typing coverage differed by locus: A, B, C, DRB1 and DQB1 were typed in about 629-640 donors, DQA1 in about 500, DPA1 in 600 to 610, and DPB1 in 472. The study used immunosequencing to profile the T cell repertoires of approximately 640 subjects and linked those repertoires to cytomegalovirus serostatus. On average, over 200,000 unique TCR beta nucleotide sequences were sequenced per donor among 398 genotyped donors of the cohort, with roughly 18% of those sequences being non-productive. What the work shows at the level of the full study, not this receptor alone: A later genetic analysis associated a missense DCLRE1C variant with V-gene and J-gene trimming of TCR beta chains, and an independent cohort replicated the association. According to a later analysis, TCR association rates differed among HLA loci, with DRB1 alleles showing the most associated TCRs and HLA-C alleles showing the fewest. The classifier was reported to diagnose cytomegalovirus status with high specificity and sensitivity in both the original and validation cohorts. Across donors, most TCR sequences were observed very rarely, whereas some public TCRs were present in many individuals. In an earlier analysis of several hundred of the donors, most TCR beta V segments were observed in productive rearrangements about 87% or about 30% of the time, broadly matching IMGT annotations. A further reported finding was that TCR beta sequences accurately predicted the HLA-A and HLA-B alleles for most subjects in the first cohort. Most CMV-associated TCR beta chains appeared to be HLA-restricted in a later analysis, and the HLA associations seemed to be driven largely by CMV exposure. Compared with the 666-donor mean, donors in an Asian-associated ancestry cluster had fewer N-insertions in productive TCRs, according to a later genetic analysis. In a later analysis, HLA-associated TCR beta chains showed more clonal expansion and lower generation probabilities than non-associated chains that were equally common. Roughly uniform sequencing depth across donors was assumed in presence/absence analyses, although this assumption may not hold. The earlier analysis of nearly 600 of the donors excluded 15 to 20 rarely observed V segments, including chromosome 9 orphons, because counts were too low. When HLA alleles, especially DR and DQ, strongly co-occurred, attributing TCR associations to individual alleles was difficult. A few of the identified cytomegalovirus-associated TCR beta chains were confirmed in vitro to be specific for cytomegalovirus antigens. Correlated functional status among segregating V segments might reflect linkage disequilibrium, but an unknown experimental factor could not be ruled out. The study gave a list of some 150 TCR beta chains associated with cytomegalovirus. Some IMGT-functional V segments, including TRBV6-2 and TRBV6-3, could not be distinguished by the 87-base-pair reads and were therefore excluded. HLA typing was unavailable for some donors at each locus, so association tests used only the typed subset. This cohort had only TCR beta chains sequenced, and the lack of alpha or paired-chain data limited which features could be detected. Immune exposure information for the cohort was limited to CMV serostatus. A cluster of highly shared sequence variants was judged likely to be a technical artifact of the sequencing pipeline. A later analysis associated about 18,000 TCR beta sequences with specific HLA alleles at a false discovery rate of 0.05. Several of the top co-occurrence clusters appeared to be linked to parvovirus B19, influenza, CMV and Epstein-Barr virus, according to a later analysis. The authors suggested that the approach could potentially be extended to other disease states and immunological phenotypes.

The TCR comes from a female donor in good health and CMV-seropositive. The V and J genes are TRBV11-3 and TRBJ2-5; TRBD2 agrees with 8 junctional bases. Sample: PBMCs. The DNA sequence reads TGTGCCAGCAGCTTAGGGCGGGGGGCCGGAAAGACCCAGTACTTC. The resulting protein is CASSLGRGAGKTQYF. Joined to the reference TRBV11-3 and TRBJ2-5 proteins, this CDR3 gives the full variable domain: EAGVVQSPRYKIIEKKQPVAFWCNPISGHNTLYWYLQNLGQGPELLIRYENEEAVDDSQLPKDRFSAERLKGVDSTLKIQPAELGDSAVYLCASSLGRGAGKTQYFGPGTRLLVL.